The clone carrying this T cell receptor beta chain was seen once. The treatment was: over 15 received Ad26.COV2.S at low or high dose, single or two shots; 5 received placebo; per-sample allocation not given. Sampling happened 63 days after the first vaccine or placebo injection. A Boston adult aged 18-55 years was the donor. TCRdb keeps only in-frame clones here, not all; method: immunoSEQ multiplex PCR. Of approximately 300,000 clones in the sample, about 86% were seen once. The data are from a study of Ad26.COV2.S vaccination and SARS-CoV-2 variants. This material consisted of peripheral blood, taken in a trial of Ad26.COV2.S vaccine versus placebo. The receptor comes from a person aged 18 to 59 who received the Ad26.COV2.S COVID-19 vaccine or a placebo.

CDR3 sequence: CASSTDRGPEAFF. In DNA, the CDR3 is TGTGCCAGTAGTACGGACAGGGGGCCTGAAGCTTTCTTT. The chain uses TRBV19 and TRBJ1-1, with 11 positions matching TRBD1. Germline CDR1 and CDR2: LNHDA and SQIVND (reference sequence). The ends lost 4 bases at V and 6 bases at J; junction bases unmatched: 1. The CDR3 spans 13 residues.